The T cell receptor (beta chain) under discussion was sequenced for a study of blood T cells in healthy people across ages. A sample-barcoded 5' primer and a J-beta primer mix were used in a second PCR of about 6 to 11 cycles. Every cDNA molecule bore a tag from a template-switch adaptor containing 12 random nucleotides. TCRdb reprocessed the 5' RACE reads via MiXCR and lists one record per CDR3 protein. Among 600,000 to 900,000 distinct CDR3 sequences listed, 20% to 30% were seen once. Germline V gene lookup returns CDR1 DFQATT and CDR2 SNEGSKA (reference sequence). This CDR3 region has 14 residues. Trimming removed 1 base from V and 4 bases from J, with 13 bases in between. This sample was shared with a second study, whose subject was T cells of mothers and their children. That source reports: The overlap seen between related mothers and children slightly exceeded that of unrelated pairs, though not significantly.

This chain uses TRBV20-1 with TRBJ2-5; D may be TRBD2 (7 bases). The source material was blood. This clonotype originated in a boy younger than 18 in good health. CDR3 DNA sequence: TGCAGTGCTAGAGGGGGGGGGCTAGGAGAGACCCAGTACTTC. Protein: CSARGGGLGETQYF.